The rows below give T cell receptor beta chains drawn from one sample of a study of T cell responses to AZD1222 COVID-19 vaccine. Using immunoSEQ multiplex PCR, the repertoire was profiled, and TCRdb retains in-frame clones only, with some absent. This table has 100,000 to 110,000 clones, 88% appearing once. The starting material was peripheral blood, obtained on day 0 of AZD1222 vaccination. The receptors come from an adult in good health. Each CDR3 is given without its conserved first and last residue.

j_call v_call cdr3_aa
TRBJ1-2 TRBV24-1 ATSDQNRVGGYT
TRBJ2-7 TRBV2 ASILRAGPGEQY
TRBJ1-1 TRBV3-1/TRBV3-2 ASSQGAGTNTEAF
TRBJ1-3 TRBV7-8 ASSLNLNSGNTIY
TRBJ1-3 TRBV5-1 ASSLGLSGNTIY
TRBJ2-7 TRBV4-2 ASSQEFGGRRSYEQY
TRBJ1-5 TRBV7-2 ASSLVWVANQPQH
TRBJ1-6 TRBV5-1 ASSEGSFSPLH
TRBJ1-2 TRBV2 ASSDGQPGQGFGYT
TRBJ1-1 TRBV30 AWGPGMGTEAF
TRBJ1-2 TRBV15 ATSGHRIIYGYT
TRBJ2-7 TRBV12-3/TRBV12-4 ASSLGQGPY
TRBJ1-3 TRBV11-2 ASSLGRGGSSGNTIY
TRBJ2-1 TRBV19 ASSIFGGRMNEQF
TRBJ2-7 TRBV18 ASSPGLIYEQY
TRBJ1-6 TRBV27 ASSLQGWNSPLH
TRBJ1-1 TRBV5-1 ASSLRGPNTEAF
TRBJ1-4 TRBV7-9 ASSWGTGTATNEKLF
TRBJ1-6 TRBV19 ASSITGFGDSPLH
TRBJ1-2 TRBV21-1 ASSSMGQIDYGYT
TRBJ1-2 TRBV6-1 ASSENIYGGYT
TRBJ1-2 TRBV7-2 ASSPGHDGNYGYT
TRBJ1-1 TRBV6-9 ASSYYPFFLRGGPAF
TRBJ1-5 TRBV6-5 ASSLLGEKPQH
TRBJ1-3 TRBV5-1 ASSLGGISGNTIY
TRBJ1-1 TRBV25-1 ASSEYRRTEAF
TRBJ1-1 TRBV19 ASSIVGGGGTEAF
TRBJ2-4 TRBV2 ASSEGARGGNIQY
TRBJ1-2 TRBV19 ASSVRQGASYGYT
TRBJ2-7 TRBV28 ASSPWTSGSGEQY
TRBJ2-3 TRBV7-9 ASSLTGGYGDTQY
TRBJ1-5 TRBV6-5 ASQRSISNQPQH
TRBJ2-7 TRBV6-1 ASSEERYEQY